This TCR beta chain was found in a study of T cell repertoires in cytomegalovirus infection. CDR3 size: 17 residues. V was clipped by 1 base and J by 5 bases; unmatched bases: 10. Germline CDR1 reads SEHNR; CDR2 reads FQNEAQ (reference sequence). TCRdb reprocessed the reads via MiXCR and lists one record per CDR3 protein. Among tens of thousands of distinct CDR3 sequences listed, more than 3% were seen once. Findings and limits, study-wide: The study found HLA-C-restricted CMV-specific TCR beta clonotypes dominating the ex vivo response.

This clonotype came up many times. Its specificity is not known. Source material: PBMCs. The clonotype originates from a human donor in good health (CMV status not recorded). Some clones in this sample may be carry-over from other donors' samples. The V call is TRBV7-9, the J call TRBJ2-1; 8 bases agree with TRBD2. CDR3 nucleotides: TGTGCCAGCAGCTTAGGGGGCGGGAGGACCCGAGACAATGAGCAGTTCTTC. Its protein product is CASSLGGGRTRDNEQFF.